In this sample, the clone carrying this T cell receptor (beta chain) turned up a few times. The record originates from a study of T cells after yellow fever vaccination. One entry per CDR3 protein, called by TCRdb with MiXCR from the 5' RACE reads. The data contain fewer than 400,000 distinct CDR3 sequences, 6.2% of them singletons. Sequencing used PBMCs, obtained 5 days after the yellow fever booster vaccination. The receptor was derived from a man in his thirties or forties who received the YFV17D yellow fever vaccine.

This CDR3 is CASSLPKVDSYTDTQYF. CDR3 in DNA: TGTGCCAGCAGTTTACCCAAGGTCGACTCCTACACAGATACGCAGTATTTT. The chain recombines TRBV27 with TRBJ2-3; D is ambiguous. Trimming cost V 2 bases and J 2 bases, with 17 bases left between them. Germline assignment: CDR1 MNHEY and CDR2 SMNVEV (reference sequence). The CDR3 has 17 residues.